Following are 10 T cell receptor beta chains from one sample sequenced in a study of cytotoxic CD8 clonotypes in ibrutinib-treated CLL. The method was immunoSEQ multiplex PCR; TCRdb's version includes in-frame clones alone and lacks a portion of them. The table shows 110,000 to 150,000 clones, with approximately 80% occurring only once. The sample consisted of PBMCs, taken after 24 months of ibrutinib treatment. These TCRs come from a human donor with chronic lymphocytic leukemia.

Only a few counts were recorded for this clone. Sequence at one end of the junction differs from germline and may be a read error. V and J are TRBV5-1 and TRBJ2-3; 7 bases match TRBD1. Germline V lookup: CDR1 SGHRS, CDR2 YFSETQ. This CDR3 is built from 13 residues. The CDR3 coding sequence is TGCGCCAGCAGCACGGGCAGACAGGGCTTAGGAGGTTTT. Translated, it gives CASSTGRQGLGGF.

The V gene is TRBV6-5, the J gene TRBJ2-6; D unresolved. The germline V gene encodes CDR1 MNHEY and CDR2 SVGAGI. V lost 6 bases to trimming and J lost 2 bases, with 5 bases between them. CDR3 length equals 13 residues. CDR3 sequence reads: CASRTPGANVLTF. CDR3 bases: TGTGCCAGCAGGACCCCTGGGGCCAACGTCCTGACTTTC.

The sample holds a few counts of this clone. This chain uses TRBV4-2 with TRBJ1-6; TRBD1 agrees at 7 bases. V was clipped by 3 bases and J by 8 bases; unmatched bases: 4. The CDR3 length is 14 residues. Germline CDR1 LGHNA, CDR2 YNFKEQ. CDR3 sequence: CASSQRTGDSPLHF. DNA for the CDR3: TGTGCCAGCAGCCAGAGGACAGGTGATTCACCCCTCCACTTT.

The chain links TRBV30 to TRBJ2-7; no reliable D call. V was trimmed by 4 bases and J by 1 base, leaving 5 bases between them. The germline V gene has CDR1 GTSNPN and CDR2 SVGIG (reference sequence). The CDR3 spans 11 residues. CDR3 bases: TGTGCCTGGACGTCGTCCTACGAGCAGTACTTC. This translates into CAWTSSYEQYF.

The CDR3 sequence is CASSPWPSPREKLFF. CDR3 sequence (DNA): TGTGCCAGCAGCCCTTGGCCGTCCCCGAGGGAAAAACTGTTTTTT. The rearrangement uses TRBV7-2 and TRBJ1-4; D gene uncertain. The germline gives CDR1 SGHTA, CDR2 FQGNSA. V lost 5 bases and J lost 8, with 18 bases in between. The CDR3 is 15 residues long.

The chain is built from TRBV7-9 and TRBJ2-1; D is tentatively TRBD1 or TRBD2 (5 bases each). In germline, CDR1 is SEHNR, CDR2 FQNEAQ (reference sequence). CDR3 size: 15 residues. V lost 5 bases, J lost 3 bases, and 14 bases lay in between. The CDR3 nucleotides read TGTGCCAGCAGCCCATCCGGGACCGACTACAATGAGCAGTTCTTC. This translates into CASSPSGTDYNEQFF.

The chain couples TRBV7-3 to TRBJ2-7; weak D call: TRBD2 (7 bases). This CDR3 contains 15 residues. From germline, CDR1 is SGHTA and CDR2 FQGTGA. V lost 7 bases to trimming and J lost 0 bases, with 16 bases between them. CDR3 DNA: TGTGCCAGCACCGCGGGGGCCACCACCTCCTACGAGCAGTACTTC. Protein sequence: CASTAGATTSYEQYF.

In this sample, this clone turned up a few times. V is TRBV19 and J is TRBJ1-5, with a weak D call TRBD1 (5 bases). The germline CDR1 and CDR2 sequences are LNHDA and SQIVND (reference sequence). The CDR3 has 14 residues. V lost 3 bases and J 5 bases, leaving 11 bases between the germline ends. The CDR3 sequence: CASSMWGFDQPQHF. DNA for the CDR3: TGTGCCAGTAGTATGTGGGGGTTCGATCAGCCCCAGCATTTT.

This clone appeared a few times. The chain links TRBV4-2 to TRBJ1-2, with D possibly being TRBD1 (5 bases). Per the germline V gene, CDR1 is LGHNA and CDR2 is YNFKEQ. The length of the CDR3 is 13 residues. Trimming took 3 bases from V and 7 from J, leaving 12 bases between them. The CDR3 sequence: CASSQRGRPGYTF. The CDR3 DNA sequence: TGTGCCAGCAGCCAGCGGGGACGGCCTGGCTACACCTTC.

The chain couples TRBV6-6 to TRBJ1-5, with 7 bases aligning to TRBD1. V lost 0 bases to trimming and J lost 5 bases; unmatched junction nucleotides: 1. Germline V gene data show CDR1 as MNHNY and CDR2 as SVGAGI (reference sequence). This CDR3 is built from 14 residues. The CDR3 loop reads CASSYSTGYQPQHF. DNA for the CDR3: TGTGCCAGCAGTTACTCGACAGGGTATCAGCCCCAGCATTTT.